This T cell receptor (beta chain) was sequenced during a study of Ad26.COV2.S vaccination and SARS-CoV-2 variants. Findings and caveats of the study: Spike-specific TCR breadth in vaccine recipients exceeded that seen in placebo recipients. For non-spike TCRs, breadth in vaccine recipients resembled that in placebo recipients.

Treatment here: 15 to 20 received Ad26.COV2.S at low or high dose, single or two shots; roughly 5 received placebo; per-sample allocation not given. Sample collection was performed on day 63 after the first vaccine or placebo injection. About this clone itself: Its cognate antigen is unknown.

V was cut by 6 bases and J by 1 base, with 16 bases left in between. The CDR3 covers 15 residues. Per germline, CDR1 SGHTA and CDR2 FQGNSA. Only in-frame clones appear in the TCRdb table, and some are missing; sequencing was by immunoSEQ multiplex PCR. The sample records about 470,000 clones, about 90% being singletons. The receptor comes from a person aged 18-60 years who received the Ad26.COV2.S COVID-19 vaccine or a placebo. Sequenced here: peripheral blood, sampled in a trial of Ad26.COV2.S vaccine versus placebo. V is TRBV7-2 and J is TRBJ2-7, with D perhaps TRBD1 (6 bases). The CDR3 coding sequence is TGTGCCAGCAGGAACTCAGGGGTGAGGTCCTACGAGCAGTACTTC. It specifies CASRNSGVRSYEQYF.